The 15 T cell receptor beta chains below come from one sample, sequenced in a study of T cell clones after liver transplantation (dated by TCRdb to between 2017 and 2020). The method behind the library was the immunoSEQ multiplex PCR assay. TCRdb stores this immuneACCESS table with in-frame sequences only. Part of the clones is absent; in the studies checked, under half of the shortfall reflects unresolved V genes, and no reason is known for the rest. The sample table records nearly 15,000 clones; about 90% of these occur just once. The ten largest clonotypes hold under 55% of the sample. In light of the paper, this sample's time point label describes: pre-transplant. The sample was CD8+ T cells from blood, taken before liver transplant. The receptors shown here come from a human donor who received a liver transplant.

The chain is built from TRBV5-6 and TRBJ2-7; 11 bases fit TRBD2. The CDR3 sequence is 15 residues long. V lost 0 bases to trimming and J lost 4 bases; unmatched junction nucleotides: 3. Germline assignment: CDR1 SGHDT and CDR2 YYEEEE. CDR3 amino acids: CASSLAGLAGYEQYF. In DNA form, the CDR3 reads TGTGCCAGCAGCTTGGCCGGACTAGCGGGTTACGAGCAGTACTTC.

The chain joins TRBV7-3 to TRBJ2-1; D is perhaps TRBD2 (5 bases). The ends were cut back, 1 base at V and 2 bases at J, with 9 bases in the middle. The germline CDR1 and CDR2 sequences are SGHTA and FQGTGA. The CDR3 is 15 residues long. The CDR3 DNA reads as TGTGCCAGCAGCTTAAGAGGGAACACCTACAATGAGCAGTTCTTC. Its translation is CASSLRGNTYNEQFF. Complete variable domain (other parts from reference TRBV7-3 and TRBJ2-1): GAGVSQTPSNKVTEKGKYVELRCDPISGHTALYWYRQSLGQGPEFLIYFQGTGAADDSGLPNDRFFAVRPEGSVSTLKIQRTERGDSAVYLCASSLRGNTYNEQFFGPGTRLTVL.

This rearrangement joins TRBV10-2 to TRBJ2-2; the D gene is possibly TRBD2 (5 bases). Germline loops: CDR1 WSHSY, CDR2 SAAADI. The CDR3 contains 16 residues. Trimming cost V 2 bases and J 1 base, with 11 bases left between them. CDR3 in DNA: TGCGCCAGCAGTGAGAGTCTGCGGGTGAACACCGGGGAGCTGTTTTTT. Protein product: CASSESLRVNTGELFF.

The CDR3, as DNA: TGTGCCAGTAGTACTCTAGCGGGAGGGGTAGACATTCAGTACTTC. Translating gives CASSTLAGGVDIQYF. This chain connects TRBV19 to TRBJ2-4; 12 nucleotides match TRBD2. The CDR3 is 15 amino acids. V gave up 4 bases and J gave up 8 bases; unmatched junction bases: 6. The germline CDR1 and CDR2 sequences are LNHDA and SQIVND (reference sequence). The entire variable domain, with the rest obtained from reference TRBV19 and TRBJ2-4, is as follows: DGGITQSPKYLFRKEGQNVTLSCEQNLNHDAMYWYRQDPGQGLRLIYYSQIVNDFQKGDIAEGYSVSREKKESFPLTVTSAQKNPTAFYLCASSTLAGGVDIQYFGAGTRLSVL.

The gene calls are TRBV28 and TRBJ1-1; 7 bases fit TRBD1. After removal of 5 bases from V and 2 bases from J, the junction contained 8 bases not matched to a gene. Germline-derived CDR1 and CDR2 are MDHEN and SYDVKM. The CDR3 runs 15 residues. The CDR3 protein is CASSPTQGKNTEAFF. Written as DNA, the CDR3 is TGTGCCAGCAGTCCGACACAGGGGAAAAACACTGAAGCTTTCTTT.

V gene TRBV11-2 combines with J gene TRBJ2-3; 9 bases agree with TRBD2. The length of the CDR3 is 15 residues. Germline V gene data show CDR1 as SGHAT and CDR2 as FQNNGV. Trimming took 5 bases from V and 2 from J; bases not matched to a gene: 5. The CDR3 loop reads CASSLTSGYTDTQYF. CDR3 DNA: TGTGCCAGCAGCCTGACTAGCGGATACACAGATACGCAGTATTTT.

CDR3 amino acids: CASSPGQGARGYTF. The CDR3, as DNA: TGTGCCAGCAGTCCCGGACAGGGGGCGCGTGGCTACACCTTC. The J gene is TRBJ1-2, the V gene TRBV28; TRBD1 aligns across 11 bases. Trimming at V came to 5 bases and at J to 7 bases, leaving 6 bases not matched to a gene. CDR3 length: 14 amino acids. Germline loops: CDR1 MDHEN, CDR2 SYDVKM.

The table lists this clone with a count of one. J is TRBJ1-4 and V is TRBV27; tentative D call: TRBD1 (5 bases). Trimming removed 6 bases from V and 3 bases from J, with 14 bases in between. CDR3 size: 15 residues. Germline CDR1 MNHEY, CDR2 SMNVEV (reference sequence). Here the CDR3 reads CASRRGAGANEKLFF. DNA for the CDR3: TGTGCCAGCAGACGTGGGGCGGGAGCTAATGAAAAACTGTTTTTT.

The rearrangement joins TRBV10-3 to TRBJ2-3; 12 positions agree with TRBD1. Germline V gene lookup returns CDR1 ENHRY and CDR2 SYGVKD. There are 16 residues in the CDR3. The V and J ends lost 5 bases and 4 bases, in that order; junction bases with no gene match: 7. CDR3 sequence reads: CAISFAGTGGPDTQYF. The CDR3 DNA follows: TGTGCCATCAGTTTTGCCGGGACAGGGGGCCCAGATACGCAGTATTTT.

The chain uses TRBV5-1 and TRBJ2-2; perhaps TRBD2 as D (5 bases). Germline CDR1 is SGHRS and CDR2 is YFSETQ. This CDR3 contains 19 residues. With 2 bases removed from V and 5 bases from J, the gap between germline ends came to 25 bases. The CDR3: CASSFSFGIGRSRTGELFF. The CDR3 nucleotides read TGCGCCAGCAGCTTTTCGTTCGGGATCGGACGATCTAGGACCGGGGAGCTGTTTTTT.

By share, this clone counts as medium-sized (0.01 to 0.1%). The chain combines TRBV7-8 with TRBJ1-1, with D perhaps TRBD1 (5 bases). Germline V gene lookup returns CDR1 SGHVS and CDR2 FQNEAQ. V was pared by 4 bases and J by 5 bases, with 14 bases between. The CDR3 consists of 14 residues. The CDR3 loop is CASSSGTAGTEAFF. Here the CDR3 DNA reads TGTGCCAGCAGCTCAGGGACGGCGGGAACTGAAGCTTTCTTT. Looking up the rest from reference TRBV7-8 and TRBJ1-1 gives the full variable domain: GAGVSQSPRYKVAKRGQDVALRCDPISGHVSLFWYQQALGQGPEFLTYFQNEAQLDKSGLPSDRFFAERPEGSVSTLKIQRTQQEDSAVYLCASSSGTAGTEAFFGQGTRLTVV.

With regard to this clone: Compared with germline, one end of the junction differs, possibly owing to a read error. V and J are TRBV2 and TRBJ2-1, with D hard to call. CDR1 and CDR2 (germline): SNHLY, FYNNEI. The CDR3 consists of 15 residues. CDR3 loop: CASTELEKRSNEQFF. CDR3 nucleotide sequence: TGTGCCAGCACTGAATTGGAGAAGAGGAGCAATGAGCAGTTCTTC.

The chain employs TRBV6-1 and TRBJ2-7; a weak D match, TRBD2 (5 bases). Trimming pared 1 base from V and 2 bases from J, leaving 12 bases between. This CDR3 contains 15 residues. Germline V lookup: CDR1 MNHNS, CDR2 SASEGT. The CDR3 DNA reads as TGTGCCAGCAGTGAAGGGCCTAGCCTCACCTACGAGCAGTACTTC. Translation gives CASSEGPSLTYEQYF.

This clone appeared a single time. V usage is TRBV19 and J usage is TRBJ2-6; 7 nucleotides align to TRBD2. V trimming: 4 bases; J trimming: 0 bases; junction bases outside the gene matches: 3. Germline lookup yields CDR1 LNHDA and CDR2 SQIVND (reference sequence). The CDR3 is 16 residues long. The CDR3 reads CASSRRESSGANVLTF. The CDR3 nucleotides read TGTGCCAGTAGTAGGCGGGAGAGCTCTGGGGCCAACGTCCTGACTTTC.

The J gene is TRBJ2-7, the V gene TRBV6-6, with 9 bases fitting TRBD1. Unmatched junction bases numbered 7, after V lost 2 bases and J lost 2 bases. Per the germline V gene, CDR1 is MNHNY and CDR2 is SVGAGI (reference sequence). The length of the CDR3 is 16 residues. The CDR3 DNA reads TGTGCCAGCAGTTACGAGAGGGGACAGGGCACCTACGAGCAGTACTTC. It codes for CASSYERGQGTYEQYF.